The 22 T cell receptor beta chains below come from one sample, sequenced in a study of T-cell memory formation after mild COVID-19. TCRdb reanalysed the 5' RACE reads using MiXCR and keeps one entry per CDR3 protein. The table shows about 420,000 distinct CDR3 sequences, with about 25% occurring only once. The source material was PBMCs or a T cell subset sorted from them (not recorded which). The source of these receptors is an adult woman who had mild COVID-19 (a few samples of this study predate the infection). Cell type and time point are not known.

This clonotype has just a few counts. The V call is TRBV7-9, the J call TRBJ1-1; D is ambiguous. Trimming shortened V by 5 bases and J by 2 bases, and 15 bases separated the two germline ends. The CDR3 loop spans 15 amino acids. Per the germline V gene, CDR1 is SEHNR and CDR2 is FQNEAQ (reference sequence). As DNA, the CDR3 is TGTGCCAGCAGCCAGAAGTGGGATTTAAACACTGAAGCTTTCTTT. Protein product: CASSQKWDLNTEAFF.

V gene TRBV5-1 combines with J gene TRBJ2-3, with D possibly matching TRBD1 (6 bases). Germline V gene sequence: CDR1 SGHRS, CDR2 YFSETQ. The CDR3 length is 13 residues. Trimming removed 6 bases from V and 0 bases from J, with 8 bases in between. The CDR3 spells CASKTGSTDTQYF. As DNA, the CDR3 is TGCGCCAGCAAGACAGGAAGCACAGATACGCAGTATTTT.

The table lists this clonotype with many counts. The rearrangement joins TRBV12-3 or TRBV12-4 to TRBJ2-3; weak D call: TRBD2 (6 bases). The CDR3 covers 14 residues. V lost 3 bases to trimming and J lost 6 bases, with 13 bases between them. The CDR3 here is CASSLGGVGDTQYF. The CDR3 nucleotides are TGTGCCAGCAGTTTGGGCGGGGTAGGGGATACGCAGTATTTT.

This clonotype has just a few counts. The chain recombines TRBV12-3 or TRBV12-4 with TRBJ2-2, with a weak D call TRBD1 (5 bases). V was pared by 6 bases and J by 4 bases, with 9 bases between. CDR3 length: 13 residues. CDR3 residues: CASRGHGTGELFF. CDR3 nucleotides: TGTGCCAGCAGGGGGCACGGCACCGGGGAGCTGTTTTTT.

This clonotype was counted only a few times. CDR3 DNA sequence: TGTGCCAGCAGCCTTAGCGGGAGCGTGAGAGAGACCCAGTACTTC. Its protein product is CASSLSGSVRETQYF. The chain is built from TRBV7-9 and TRBJ2-5; 9 bases map to TRBD2. The length of the CDR3 is 15 residues. The germline V gene encodes CDR1 SEHNR and CDR2 FQNEAQ (reference sequence). Unmatched junction bases numbered 8, after V lost 5 bases and J lost 4 bases.

V gene TRBV7-9 combines with J gene TRBJ2-7; D remains unclear. CDR1 is SEHNR and CDR2 is FQNEAQ in the germline V gene (reference sequence). The CDR3 covers 13 residues. V was clipped by 6 bases and J by 3 bases, with 12 bases between them. The CDR3: CASRTPVGYEQYF. CDR3 bases: TGTGCCAGCAGAACTCCGGTGGGCTACGAGCAGTACTTC.

This chain joins TRBV20-1 and TRBJ1-5, with a possible D match to TRBD1 (6 bases). The CDR3 spans 16 residues. V lost 0 bases and J 2 bases, leaving 14 bases between the germline ends. Germline assignment: CDR1 DFQATT and CDR2 SNEGSKA (reference sequence). DNA for the CDR3: TGCAGTGCTAGAGATGGCAGGGGAGGCGGCAATCAGCCCCAGCATTTT. Translating it yields CSARDGRGGGNQPQHF.

This clonotype was observed a handful of times. The V call is TRBV2, the J call TRBJ2-2, with 10 bases fitting TRBD1. Germline values: CDR1 SNHLY, CDR2 FYNNEI. The CDR3 loop spans 15 amino acids. Unmatched junction bases numbered 8, after V lost 10 bases and J lost 3 bases. CDR3 nucleotide sequence: TGTGCCATCACGACAGGGGGCGCGGACACCGGGGAGCTGTTTTTT. Translating gives CAITTGGADTGELFF.

This clonotype was picked up many times. The chain carries TRBV3-1 and TRBJ2-7; 12 bases fit TRBD2. The CDR3 contains 16 residues. The V gene's germline CDR1 is LGHDT and CDR2 YNNKEL (reference sequence). V was clipped by 4 bases and J by 3 bases; unmatched bases: 7. CDR3 in DNA: TGTGCCAGCAGCCTACGCCCGACTAGCGGGAGCTACGAGCAGTACTTC. This sequence encodes CASSLRPTSGSYEQYF.

The J gene is TRBJ1-5, the V gene TRBV21-1; TRBD1 is the table's D call, not checked against the DNA. TRBV21-1 is a pseudogene locus. The CDR3 sequence is 15 residues long. The CDR3: CASSVASGVNQPQHF. DNA for the CDR3: TGTGCCAGCAGCGTAGCTTCGGGGGTTAATCAGCCCCAGCATTTT.

The CDR3 here is CASSQQQGAWNEAFF. The CDR3, as DNA: TGTGCCAGCAGCCAACAACAGGGGGCTTGGAATGAAGCTTTCTTT. The chain recombines TRBV3-1 with TRBJ1-1, with 9 bases identical to TRBD1. Per germline, CDR1 LGHDT and CDR2 YNNKEL (reference sequence). The CDR3 extends over 15 amino acids. Trimming took 2 bases from V and 7 from J; bases not matched to a gene: 8.

J is TRBJ1-2 and V is TRBV7-2; no clear D gene. The germline CDR1 and CDR2 sequences are SGHTA and FQGNSA. The length of the CDR3 is 14 residues. Trimming stripped 3 bases from V and 6 bases from J, with 14 bases between. The CDR3 sequence: CASSLFKPEDGYTF. CDR3 bases: TGTGCCAGCAGCTTGTTTAAGCCTGAGGATGGCTACACCTTC.

V and J are TRBV24-1 and TRBJ1-2, with no clear D. Germline CDR1 reads KGHDR; CDR2 reads SFDVKD. This CDR3 has 12 residues. V was cut by 3 bases and J by 8 bases, with 9 bases left in between. CDR3 nucleotides: TGTGCCACCAGTGATGGGCCGTCCGGCTACACCTTC. Protein sequence: CATSDGPSGYTF.

This clonotype was detected only a few times. The DNA of the CDR3 is TGTGCCTGGAGTGGGCTAGCGGGGAGCACAGATACGCAGTATTTT. This translates into CAWSGLAGSTDTQYF. The chain carries TRBV30 and TRBJ2-3, with 9 nucleotides matching TRBD2. CDR1 is GTSNPN and CDR2 is SVGIG in the germline V gene (reference sequence). The V and J ends lost 1 base and 0 bases, in that order; junction bases with no gene match: 2. This CDR3 spans 15 amino acids.

CDR3 in amino acids: CAISEPAGEPDTQYF. The CDR3 DNA sequence: TGTGCCATCAGTGAGCCAGCGGGAGAACCAGATACGCAGTATTTT. V usage is TRBV10-3 and J usage is TRBJ2-3; 8 bases agree with TRBD2. V shed 2 bases, J shed 4 bases, and the junction held 5 bases outside the gene matches. Germline-derived CDR1 and CDR2 are ENHRY and SYGVKD. There are 15 residues in the CDR3.

In this sample, this clonotype turned up a few times. The chain has TRBV29-1 and TRBJ2-1, with a tentative D call TRBD1 (6 bases). CDR3 length: 11 amino acids. Looked up from germline, CDR1 is SQVTM and CDR2 is ANQGSEA. The V gene lost 8 bases and the J gene lost 9 bases, with 14 bases spanning the gap. Here the CDR3 reads CSLVRGSEQFF. CDR3 bases: TGCAGCCTGGTTAGGGGGAGTGAGCAGTTCTTC.

The J gene is TRBJ2-1, the V gene TRBV7-9, with 7 bases that match TRBD1. The CDR3 is 14 residues long. CDR1 SEHNR and CDR2 FQNEAQ come from the germline V gene (reference sequence). Trimming took 4 bases from V and 10 from J; bases not matched to a gene: 10. The CDR3 bases are TGTGCCAGCAGCTCACCGGGACAGCAGGCGGAGCAGTTCTTC. Encoded protein: CASSSPGQQAEQFF.

This clonotype was detected only a few times. The chain has TRBV30 and TRBJ1-1; D is ambiguous. This CDR3 is 11 amino acids long. Between the trimmed V and J ends, which lost 3 bases and 7 bases, there was a span of 9 bases. Germline assignment: CDR1 GTSNPN and CDR2 SVGIG (reference sequence). The CDR3, as DNA: TGTGCCTGGAGCCGGTTTAGTGAAGCTTTCTTT. Translated: CAWSRFSEAFF. Full variable domain (missing parts from reference TRBV30 and TRBJ1-1): SQTIHQWPATLVQPVGSPLSLECTVEGTSNPNLYWYRQAAGRGLQLLFYSVGIGQISSEVPQNLSASRPQDRQFILSSKKLLLSDSGFYLCAWSRFSEAFFGQGTRLTVV.

This clonotype turned up a few times. V and J are TRBV20-1 and TRBJ2-1, with D unresolved. V was pared by 1 base and J by 7 bases, with 5 bases between. Germline V gene lookup returns CDR1 DFQATT and CDR2 SNEGSKA (reference sequence). This CDR3 is 11 amino acids long. CDR3 nucleotides: TGCAGTGCTAGAGGGCCAAATGAGCAGTTCTTC. Amino acid sequence: CSARGPNEQFF.

The chain is built from TRBV29-1 and TRBJ2-1; 7 positions match TRBD2. The CDR3 spans 15 residues. J gave up 0 bases and V 2 bases, and 4 bases lay outside the gene matches. Germline CDR1 is SQVTM and CDR2 is ANQGSEA. The CDR3 coding sequence is TGCAGCGTTGAATTTGGCGGGAGCTCCTACAATGAGCAGTTCTTC. Protein sequence: CSVEFGGSSYNEQFF.

In its sample, this clonotype was seen many times. The chain has TRBV6-5 and TRBJ2-2; D gene unclear. Trimming pared 4 bases from V and 9 bases from J, leaving 15 bases between. Germline CDR1 and CDR2: MNHEY and SVGAGI. This CDR3 comprises 14 residues. DNA for the CDR3: TGTGCCAGCAGTTCCCCCCAGATAGGGAGGGAGCTGTTTTTT. It translates to CASSSPQIGRELFF.

The V gene is TRBV7-9, the J gene TRBJ2-3; D is possibly TRBD1 or TRBD2 (5 bases each). CDR1 is SEHNR, CDR2 FQNEAQ, per germline (reference sequence). The CDR3 length is 14 residues. V dropped 3 bases and J dropped 4 bases, with 11 bases sitting between them. The CDR3 DNA reads TGTGCCAGCAGCTTTTGGGACCTCTCAGATACGCAGTATTTT. Residues: CASSFWDLSDTQYF.